The 21 T cell receptor beta chains below come from one sample, sequenced in a study of shared clonotypes between healthy human individuals. Data came from immunoSEQ multiplex PCR; TCRdb stores just in-frame clones and leaves some out. Of about 1.1 million clones listed, approximately 80% are singletons. Sample: memory CD4+ T cells from PBMCs. Specified subset: CD45RA-negative fraction. These receptors all stem from a man between 18 and 29 years old in good health. Some clones in this sample may be carry-over from other donors' samples.

On this clone: A junction end diverges from the germline sequence, so it may reflect a read error. This chain connects TRBV6-5 to TRBJ2-7, with D possibly matching TRBD1 (5 bases). Germline CDR1 reads MNHEY; CDR2 reads SVGAGI. This CDR3 has 12 amino acids. CDR3 coding DNA: TGTGCCAGCAGTTCTCAGGGCTACGGGCAGTACTTC. This encodes CASSSQGYGQYF.

This chain links TRBV19 with TRBJ1-5, with 10 nucleotides matching TRBD1. The CDR3 loop spans 15 amino acids. Looked up from germline, CDR1 is LNHDA and CDR2 is SQIVND (reference sequence). The trim removed 3 bases at V and 6 bases at J, leaving 5 bases unmatched. The DNA of the CDR3 is TGTGCCAGTAGTATGACAGGGGGCGGGGGTCAGCCCCAGCATTTT. It translates to CASSMTGGGGQPQHF.

The chain carries TRBV9 and TRBJ2-7, with a tentative D call TRBD2 (6 bases). Germline V gene data show CDR1 as SGDLS and CDR2 as YYNGEE. CDR3 size: 14 residues. The germline V and J ends were trimmed by 4 bases and 3 bases, with 14 bases remaining between them. Here the CDR3 reads CASSPFSGNYEQYF. The DNA for the CDR3 is TGTGCCAGCAGCCCCTTTAGCGGAAACTACGAGCAGTACTTC. Full variable domain (outside the CDR3, taken from reference TRBV9 and TRBJ2-7): DSGVTQTPKHLITATGQRVTLRCSPRSGDLSVYWYQQSLDQGLQFLIQYYNGEERAKGNILERFSAQQFPDLHSELNLSSLELGDSALYFCASSPFSGNYEQYFGPGTRLTVT.

This chain connects TRBV18 to TRBJ2-7; 7 bases fit TRBD2. Germline values: CDR1 KGHSH, CDR2 LQKENI. This CDR3 contains 16 residues. J gave up 1 base and V 0 bases, and 6 bases lay outside the gene matches. The DNA of the CDR3 is TGTGCCAGCTCACCACCCACTAGCGAGTGGTCCTACGAGCAGTACTTC. Amino acid sequence: CASSPPTSEWSYEQYF.

This rearrangement joins TRBV9 to TRBJ2-7, with 11 positions matching TRBD1. CDR3 length equals 15 residues. Trimming removed 3 bases from V and 5 bases from J; junction bases left unmatched: 7. Germline loops: CDR1 SGDLS, CDR2 YYNGEE. Written as DNA, the CDR3 is TGTGCCAGCAGCGCTCGGACAGGGGGCTTTGACGAGCAGTACTTC. This gives the protein CASSARTGGFDEQYF.

J is TRBJ2-1 and V is TRBV4-1; D unresolved. This CDR3 contains 15 residues. Germline loops: CDR1 MGHRA, CDR2 YSYEKL. V lost 9 bases, J lost 3 bases, and 18 bases lay in between. CDR3 region: CASAVALGIYNEQFF. The CDR3 DNA follows: TGCGCCAGTGCGGTGGCGCTTGGCATCTACAATGAGCAGTTCTTC.

The gene calls are TRBV6-6 and TRBJ2-5; D remains unclear. This CDR3 region has 13 residues. Trimming took off 11 bases at V and 1 base at J, with 14 bases between the two ends. Per the germline V gene, CDR1 is MNHNY and CDR2 is SVGAGI (reference sequence). In DNA form, the CDR3 reads TGTGCCGTCAACGCCGGGTCCCAAGAGACCCAGTACTTC. Translating gives CAVNAGSQETQYF.

The chain employs TRBV15 and TRBJ2-2, with D possibly being TRBD1 or TRBD2 (5 bases each). Germline assignment: CDR1 LNHNV and CDR2 YYDKDF (reference sequence). V was cut by 0 bases and J by 2 bases, with 16 bases left in between. The CDR3 sequence is 18 residues long. CDR3 coding DNA: TGTGCCACCAGCAGAGATGTAGTGGGGCGGGTTAACACCGGGGAGCTGTTTTTT. It specifies CATSRDVVGRVNTGELFF. Looking up the rest from reference TRBV15 and TRBJ2-2 gives the full variable domain: DAMVIQNPRYQVTQFGKPVTLSCSQTLNHNVMYWYQQKSSQAPKLLFHYYDKDFNNEADTPDNFQSRRPNTSFCFLDIRSPGLGDTAMYLCATSRDVVGRVNTGELFFGEGSRLTVL.

This chain links TRBV30 with TRBJ1-2, with D possibly matching TRBD1 (6 bases). Trimming stripped 1 base from V and 5 bases from J, with 14 bases between. Germline V lookup: CDR1 GTSNPN, CDR2 SVGIG (reference sequence). The CDR3 contains 14 residues. In DNA, the CDR3 is TGTGCCTGGAGTGACCGGACAGCCGGATATGGCTACACCTTC. Translating it yields CAWSDRTAGYGYTF.

CDR3 in DNA: TGTGCCAGCAGTCCCGGGACAGGGAGAGACATTCAGTACTTC. This codes for CASSPGTGRDIQYF. This chain uses TRBV2 with TRBJ2-4, with 9 bases matching TRBD1. Per the germline V gene, CDR1 is SNHLY and CDR2 is FYNNEI. Trimming at V came to 5 bases and at J to 8 bases, leaving 7 bases not matched to a gene. The CDR3 covers 14 residues.

This clone was seen a handful of times. The chain uses TRBV10-1 and TRBJ1-1; D may be TRBD1 (5 bases). V was shortened by 2 bases and J by 5 bases, with 9 bases between the two germline ends. The length of the CDR3 is 13 residues. Per the germline V gene, CDR1 is WNHNN and CDR2 is SYGVQD (reference sequence). Here the CDR3 reads CASSEGTRTEAFF. CDR3 nucleotide sequence: TGCGCCAGCAGTGAGGGGACGCGGACTGAAGCTTTCTTT.

With respect to this clone: The same CDR3 is also encoded by other DNA sequences in this sample. The rearrangement joins TRBV28 to TRBJ2-1; D remains unclear. CDR3 length: 12 residues. V lost 3 bases and J lost 2, with 2 bases in between. Germline V gene data show CDR1 as MDHEN and CDR2 as SYDVKM. The CDR3 coding sequence is TGTGCCAGCAGTTTGGCCTACAATGAGCAGTTCTTC. It codes for CASSLAYNEQFF.

V is TRBV19 and J is TRBJ1-1, with unresolved D. V shed 7 bases and J shed 6 bases, with 9 bases lying between them. The CDR3 sequence is 11 residues long. CDR1 is LNHDA and CDR2 is SQIVND in the germline V gene (reference sequence). CDR3 coding DNA: TGTGCCAGTACTAAACGGGCTGAAGCTTTCTTT. Protein sequence: CASTKRAEAFF.

The chain uses TRBV5-1 and TRBJ2-7, with 10 bases fitting TRBD2. The germline CDR1 and CDR2 sequences are SGHRS and YFSETQ. The trim removed 2 bases at V and 2 bases at J, leaving 1 base unmatched. The CDR3 is made up of 14 amino acids. DNA of the CDR3: TGCGCCAGCAGCTTCACTAGCGGGGCCTACGAGCAGTACTTC. Amino acids: CASSFTSGAYEQYF.

This clone was picked up one time. This sequence joins TRBV7-6 and TRBJ2-5; tentatively, D is TRBD1 (5 bases). V was cut by 5 bases and J by 1 base, with 14 bases left in between. Germline lookup yields CDR1 SGHVS and CDR2 FNYEAQ. The CDR3 spans 15 residues. The CDR3 DNA is TGTGCCAGCAGCGGAAAGAGACAGCCCCAAGAGACCCAGTACTTC. It encodes CASSGKRQPQETQYF.

The chain joins TRBV10-3 to TRBJ2-1; no firm D call. The CDR3 consists of 13 residues. Trimming shortened V by 6 bases and J by 0 bases, and 6 bases separated the two germline ends. CDR1 and CDR2 from the germline V gene are ENHRY and SYGVKD. CDR3 in amino acids: CAIRGISYNEQFF. DNA for the CDR3: TGTGCCATCAGGGGTATCTCCTACAATGAGCAGTTCTTC.

The chain joins TRBV2 to TRBJ1-2; D not resolved. CDR1 and CDR2 (germline): SNHLY, FYNNEI. This CDR3 has 13 amino acids. With 6 bases removed from V and 6 bases from J, the gap between germline ends came to 14 bases. CDR3 DNA sequence: TGTGCCAGCAGCCTCGGACGCCAAAATGGCTACACCTTC. It encodes CASSLGRQNGYTF.

J is TRBJ2-1 and V is TRBV4-2; D gene unclear. CDR1 LGHNA and CDR2 YNFKEQ come from the germline V gene. V was pared by 5 bases and J by 7 bases, with 12 bases between. The CDR3 is 13 amino acids. The CDR3 DNA reads as TGTGCCAGCAGCACAAGAATGGGGAATGAGCAGTTCTTC. It yields the protein CASSTRMGNEQFF.

V usage is TRBV5-1 and J usage is TRBJ2-1, with 7 bases aligning to TRBD1. From germline, CDR1 is SGHRS and CDR2 YFSETQ. The junction had 10 bases not matched to a gene; V was cut back by 4 bases and J by 9 bases. This CDR3 is built from 14 residues. This chain's CDR3 is CASSQETGWSEQFF. In nucleotides, the CDR3 is TGCGCCAGCAGCCAAGAGACAGGGTGGAGTGAGCAGTTCTTC.

Points on this clone: A read error may produce the germline difference seen at one junction end. In the same sample, other DNA sequences code for this CDR3. The chain carries TRBV18 and TRBJ1-1; D possibly corresponds to TRBD1 (5 bases). The CDR3 runs to 16 residues. CDR1 and CDR2 (germline): KGHSH, LQKENI. The CDR3 sequence: CASSPLAPDTFTEAFF. Written as DNA, the CDR3 is TGTGCCAGCTCACCCCTCGCCCCGGACACCTTCACTGAAGCCTTCTTT.

The rearrangement joins TRBV7-9 to TRBJ2-2; 9 bases align to TRBD1. The CDR3 spans 16 residues. The germline gives CDR1 SEHNR, CDR2 FQNEAQ (reference sequence). V was pared by 8 bases and J by 2 bases, with 9 bases of the junction left unmatched. The CDR3 nucleotides are TGTGCCAGCGGCCCCTTGGGACAGGGAAACACCGGGGAGCTGTTTTTT. This codes for CASGPLGQGNTGELFF.